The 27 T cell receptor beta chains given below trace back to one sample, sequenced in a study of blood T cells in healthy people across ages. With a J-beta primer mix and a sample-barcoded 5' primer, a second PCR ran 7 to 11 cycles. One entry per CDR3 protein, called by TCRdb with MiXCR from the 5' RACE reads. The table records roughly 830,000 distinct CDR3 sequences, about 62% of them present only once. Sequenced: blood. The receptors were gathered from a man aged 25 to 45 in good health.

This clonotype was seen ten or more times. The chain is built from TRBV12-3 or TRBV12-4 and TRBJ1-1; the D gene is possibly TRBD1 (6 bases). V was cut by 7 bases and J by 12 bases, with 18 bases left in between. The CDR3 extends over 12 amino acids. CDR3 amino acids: CASTNQRGRSFF. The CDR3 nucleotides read TGTGCCAGCACCAATCAGCGGGGGCGGTCTTTCTTT.

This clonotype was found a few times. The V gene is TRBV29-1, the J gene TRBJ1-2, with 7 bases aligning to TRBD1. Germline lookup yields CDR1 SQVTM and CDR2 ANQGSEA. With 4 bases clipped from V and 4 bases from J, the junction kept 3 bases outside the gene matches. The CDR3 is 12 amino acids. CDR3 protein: CSVASGGYGYTF. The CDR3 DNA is TGCAGCGTTGCATCAGGGGGCTATGGCTACACCTTC.

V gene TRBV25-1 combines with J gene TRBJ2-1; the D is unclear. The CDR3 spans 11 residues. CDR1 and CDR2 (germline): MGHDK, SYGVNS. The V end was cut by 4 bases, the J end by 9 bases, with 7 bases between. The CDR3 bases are TGTGCCAGCAGTGTTAGGGCTGAGCAGTTCTTC. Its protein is CASSVRAEQFF.

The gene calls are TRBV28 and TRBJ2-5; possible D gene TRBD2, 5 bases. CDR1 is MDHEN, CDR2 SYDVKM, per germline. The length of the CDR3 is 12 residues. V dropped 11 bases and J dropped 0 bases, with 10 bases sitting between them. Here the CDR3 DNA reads TGTGCCTCGGTGAGGGACCAAGAGACCCAGTACTTC. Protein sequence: CASVRDQETQYF.

The DNA of the CDR3 is TGTGCCAGCAGCCCGGCCCGGCGCGATACGCAGTATTTT. Translating it yields CASSPARRDTQYF. This chain links TRBV5-6 with TRBJ2-3; D gene uncertain. Trimming took 4 bases from V and 6 from J, leaving 12 bases between them. Germline values: CDR1 SGHDT, CDR2 YYEEEE. The CDR3 loop spans 13 amino acids. Together with reference TRBV5-6 and TRBJ2-3, the CDR3 gives the full variable domain: DAGVTQSPTHLIKTRGQQVTLRCSPKSGHDTVSWYQQALGQGPQFIFQYYEEEERQRGNFPDRFSGHQFPNYSSELNVNALLLGDSALYLCASSPARRDTQYFGPGTRLTVL.

This CDR3 reads CASSLGSGRDTQYF. In DNA form, the CDR3 reads TGTGCCAGCAGCTTGGGGAGTGGAAGGGATACGCAGTATTTT. The V and J genes are TRBV5-5 and TRBJ2-3; D is undetermined. This CDR3 spans 14 amino acids. The germline V gene encodes CDR1 SGHKS and CDR2 YYEKEE (reference sequence). Trimming removed 0 bases from V and 6 bases from J, with 11 bases in between. Full variable domain (rest looked up from reference TRBV5-5 and TRBJ2-3): DAGVTQSPTHLIKTRGQQVTLRCSPISGHKSVSWYQQVLGQGPQFIFQYYEKEERGRGNFPDRFSARQFPNYSSELNVNALLLGDSALYLCASSLGSGRDTQYFGPGTRLTVL.

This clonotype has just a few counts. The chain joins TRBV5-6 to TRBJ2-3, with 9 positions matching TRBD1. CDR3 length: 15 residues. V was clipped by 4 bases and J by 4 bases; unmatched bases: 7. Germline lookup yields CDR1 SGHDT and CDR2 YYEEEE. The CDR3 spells CASSAGTGSADTQYF. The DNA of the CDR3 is TGTGCCAGCAGCGCCGGGACAGGGAGTGCAGATACGCAGTATTTT.

CDR3 sequence: CASSPRDRGLGNQPQHF. For the CDR3, the DNA is TGTGCCAGCTCACCCCGGGACAGGGGACTTGGCAATCAGCCCCAGCATTTT. This chain connects TRBV18 to TRBJ1-5; 10 bases match TRBD1. CDR1 and CDR2 (germline): KGHSH, LQKENI. The CDR3 is 17 residues long. Unmatched junction bases numbered 7, after V lost 3 bases and J lost 2 bases.

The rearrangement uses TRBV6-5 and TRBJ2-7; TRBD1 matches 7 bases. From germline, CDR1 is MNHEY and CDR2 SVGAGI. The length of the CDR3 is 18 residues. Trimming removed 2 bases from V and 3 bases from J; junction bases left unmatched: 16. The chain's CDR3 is CASSYNTPGTAYLYEQYF. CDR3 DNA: TGTGCCAGCAGTTACAACACTCCGGGGACAGCTTATCTCTACGAGCAGTACTTC.

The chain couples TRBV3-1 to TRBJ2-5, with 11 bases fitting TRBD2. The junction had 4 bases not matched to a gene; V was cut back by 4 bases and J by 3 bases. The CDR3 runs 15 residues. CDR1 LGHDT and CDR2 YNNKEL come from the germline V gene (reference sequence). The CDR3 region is CASSLLLAGEETQYF. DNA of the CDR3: TGTGCCAGCAGCCTTCTACTAGCGGGGGAAGAGACCCAGTACTTC.

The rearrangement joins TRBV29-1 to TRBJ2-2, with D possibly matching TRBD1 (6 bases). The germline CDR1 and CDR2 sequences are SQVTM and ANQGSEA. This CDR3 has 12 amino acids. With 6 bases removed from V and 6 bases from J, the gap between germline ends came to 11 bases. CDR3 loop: CSVVSGAGELFF. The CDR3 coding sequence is TGCAGCGTAGTTTCAGGGGCCGGGGAGCTGTTTTTT.

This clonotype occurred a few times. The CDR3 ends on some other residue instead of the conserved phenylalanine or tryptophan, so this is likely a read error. CDR3: CSVVGGGQETQYV. The DNA of the CDR3 is TGCAGCGTTGTAGGGGGTGGCCAAGAGACCCAGTACGTC. J is TRBJ2-5 and V is TRBV29-1; a possible D gene is TRBD1 (6 bases). Trimming took 4 bases from V and 1 from J, leaving 10 bases between them. The CDR3 runs 13 residues. Per the germline V gene, CDR1 is SQVTM and CDR2 is ANQGSEA.

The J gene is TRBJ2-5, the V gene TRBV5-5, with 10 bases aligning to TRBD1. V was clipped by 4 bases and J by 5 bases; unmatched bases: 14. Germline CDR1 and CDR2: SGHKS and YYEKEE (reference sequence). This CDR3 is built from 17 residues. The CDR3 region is CASSLTPLDRGHETQYF. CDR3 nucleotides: TGTGCCAGCAGCCTTACACCTCTCGACAGGGGGCATGAGACCCAGTACTTC.

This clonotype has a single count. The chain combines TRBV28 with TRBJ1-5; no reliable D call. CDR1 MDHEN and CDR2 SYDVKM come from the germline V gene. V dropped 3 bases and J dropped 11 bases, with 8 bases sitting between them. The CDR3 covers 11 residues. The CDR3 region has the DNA TGTGCCAGCAGTTTCCCCCACGCCCAGCATTTT. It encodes CASSFPHAQHF. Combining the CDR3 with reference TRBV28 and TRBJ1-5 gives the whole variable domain DVKVTQSSRYLVKRTGEKVFLECVQDMDHENMFWYRQDPGLGLRLIYFSYDVKMKEKGDIPEGYSVSREKKERFSLILESASTNQTSMYLCASSFPHAQHFGDGTRLSIL.

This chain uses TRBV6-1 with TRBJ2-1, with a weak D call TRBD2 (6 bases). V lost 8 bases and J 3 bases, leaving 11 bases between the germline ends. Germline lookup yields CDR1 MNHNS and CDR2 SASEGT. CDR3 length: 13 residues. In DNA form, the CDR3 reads TGTGCCAGCGGCGGGGCCGGCTACAATGAGCAGTTCTTC. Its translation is CASGGAGYNEQFF.

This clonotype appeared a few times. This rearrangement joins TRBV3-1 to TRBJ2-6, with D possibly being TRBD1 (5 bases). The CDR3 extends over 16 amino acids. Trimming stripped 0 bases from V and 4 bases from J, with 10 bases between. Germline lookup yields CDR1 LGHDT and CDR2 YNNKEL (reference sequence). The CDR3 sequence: CASSQDFGAGANVLTF. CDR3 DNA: TGTGCCAGCAGCCAAGATTTTGGGGCCGGGGCCAACGTCCTGACTTTC.

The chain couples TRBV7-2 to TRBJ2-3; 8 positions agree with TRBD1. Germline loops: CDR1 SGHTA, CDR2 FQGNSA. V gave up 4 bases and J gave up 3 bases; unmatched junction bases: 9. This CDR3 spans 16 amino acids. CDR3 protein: CASSSRTGLRTDTQYF. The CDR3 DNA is TGTGCCAGCAGCTCTCGGACAGGGCTGAGAACAGATACGCAGTATTTT.

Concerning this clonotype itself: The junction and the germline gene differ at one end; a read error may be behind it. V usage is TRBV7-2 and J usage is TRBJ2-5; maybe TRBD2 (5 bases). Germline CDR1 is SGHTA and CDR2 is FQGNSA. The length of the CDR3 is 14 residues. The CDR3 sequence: CASSFQSGQVTQYF. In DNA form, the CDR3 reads TGTGCCAGCAGCTTTCAAAGCGGCCAAGTGACCCAGTACTTC.

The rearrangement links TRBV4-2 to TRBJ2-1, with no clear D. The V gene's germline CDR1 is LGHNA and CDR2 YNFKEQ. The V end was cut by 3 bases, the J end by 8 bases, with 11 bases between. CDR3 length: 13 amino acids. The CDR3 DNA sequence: TGTGCCAGCAGCCACCCCCCAGAGGATGAGCAGTTCTTC. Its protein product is CASSHPPEDEQFF.

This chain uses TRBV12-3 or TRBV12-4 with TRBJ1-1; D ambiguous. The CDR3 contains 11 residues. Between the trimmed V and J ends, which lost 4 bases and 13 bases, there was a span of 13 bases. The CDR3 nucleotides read TGTGCCAGCAGTTATGGGTCAGCAGGTTTCTTT. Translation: CASSYGSAGFF.

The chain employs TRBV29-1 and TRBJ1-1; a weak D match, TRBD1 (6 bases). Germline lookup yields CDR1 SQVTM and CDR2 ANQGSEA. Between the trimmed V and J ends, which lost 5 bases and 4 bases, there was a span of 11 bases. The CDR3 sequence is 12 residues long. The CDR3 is CSVTGTGTEAFF. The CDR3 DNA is TGCAGCGTTACAGGGACGGGCACTGAAGCTTTCTTT.

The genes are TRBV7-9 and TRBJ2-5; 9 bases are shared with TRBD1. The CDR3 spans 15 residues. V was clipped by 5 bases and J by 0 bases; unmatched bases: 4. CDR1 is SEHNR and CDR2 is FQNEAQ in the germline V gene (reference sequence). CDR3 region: CASSPRDRDQETQYF. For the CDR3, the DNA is TGTGCCAGCAGCCCCCGGGACAGGGACCAAGAGACCCAGTACTTC.

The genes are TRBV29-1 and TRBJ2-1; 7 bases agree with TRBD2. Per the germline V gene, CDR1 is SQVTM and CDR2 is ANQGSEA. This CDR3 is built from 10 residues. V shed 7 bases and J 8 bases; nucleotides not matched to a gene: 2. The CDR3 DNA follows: TGCAGCGCCCGGGGGGATGAGCAGTTCTTC. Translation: CSARGDEQFF.

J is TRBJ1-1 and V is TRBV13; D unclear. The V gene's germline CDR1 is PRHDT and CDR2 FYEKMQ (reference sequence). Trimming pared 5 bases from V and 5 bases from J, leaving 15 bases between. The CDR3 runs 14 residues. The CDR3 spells CASSLTGIGTEAFF. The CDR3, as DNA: TGTGCCAGCAGCCTCACGGGGATTGGGACTGAAGCTTTCTTT.

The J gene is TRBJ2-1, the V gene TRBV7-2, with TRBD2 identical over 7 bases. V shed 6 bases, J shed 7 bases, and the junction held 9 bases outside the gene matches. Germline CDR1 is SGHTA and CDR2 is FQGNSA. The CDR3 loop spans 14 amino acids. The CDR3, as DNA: TGTGCCAGCAGAGCCGGGACTATGGGAAATGAGCAGTTCTTC. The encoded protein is CASRAGTMGNEQFF.

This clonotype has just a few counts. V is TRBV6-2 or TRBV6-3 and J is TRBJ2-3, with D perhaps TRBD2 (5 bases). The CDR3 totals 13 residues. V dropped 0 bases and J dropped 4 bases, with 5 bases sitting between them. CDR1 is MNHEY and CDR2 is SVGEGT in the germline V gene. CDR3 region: CASSYSGADTQYF. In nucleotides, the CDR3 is TGTGCCAGCAGTTACTCCGGGGCAGATACGCAGTATTTT.

CDR3 region: CASSPRDSENYGYTF. The CDR3 DNA sequence: TGTGCCAGCAGCCCCCGGGACAGCGAGAACTATGGCTACACCTTC. The chain has TRBV7-9 and TRBJ1-2; the match to TRBD1 covers 7 bases. There are 15 residues in the CDR3. Trimming cost V 5 bases and J 2 bases; bases outside gene matches: 8. The germline CDR1 and CDR2 sequences are SEHNR and FQNEAQ (reference sequence).